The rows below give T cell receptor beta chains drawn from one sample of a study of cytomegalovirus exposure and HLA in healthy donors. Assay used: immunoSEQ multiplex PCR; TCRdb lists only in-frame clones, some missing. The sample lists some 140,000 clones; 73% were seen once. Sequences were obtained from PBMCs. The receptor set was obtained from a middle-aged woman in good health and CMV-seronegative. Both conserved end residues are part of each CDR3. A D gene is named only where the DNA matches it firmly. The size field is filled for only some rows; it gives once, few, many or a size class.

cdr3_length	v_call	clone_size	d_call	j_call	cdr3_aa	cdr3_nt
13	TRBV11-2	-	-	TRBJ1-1	CASNARSNTEAFF	TGTGCCAGCAATGCGAGGTCAAACACTGAAGCTTTCTTT
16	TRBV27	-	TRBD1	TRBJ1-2	CASSLLPDRGVDGYTF	TGTGCCAGCAGTTTACTCCCGGACAGGGGGGTGGATGGCTACACCTTC
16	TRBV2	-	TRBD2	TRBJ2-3	CASRAASGGGTDTQYF	TGTGCCAGCAGAGCCGCTAGCGGGGGGGGCACAGATACGCAGTATTTT
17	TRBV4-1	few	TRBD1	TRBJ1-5	CASSQDRSARGLQPQHF	TGCGCCAGCAGCCAAGATCGATCGGCTAGGGGGCTTCAGCCCCAGCATTTT
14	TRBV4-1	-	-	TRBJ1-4	CASSLRVLAEKLFF	TGCGCCAGCAGCCTCCGGGTACTGGCTGAAAAACTGTTTTTT
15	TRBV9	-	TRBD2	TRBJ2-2	CASSDPGGRVGELFF	TGTGCCAGCAGCGATCCGGGGGGGCGGGTCGGGGAGCTGTTTTTT
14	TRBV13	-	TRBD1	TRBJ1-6	CASSRRQGGSPLHF	TGTGCCAGCAGCCGTAGACAGGGTGGTTCACCCCTCCACTTT
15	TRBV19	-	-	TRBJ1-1	CASSIQRVKNTEAFF	TGTGCCAGTAGTATACAGAGGGTAAAGAACACTGAAGCTTTCTTT
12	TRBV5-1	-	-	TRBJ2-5	CASSRQQETQYF	TGCGCCAGCAGCCGACAACAAGAGACCCAGTACTTC
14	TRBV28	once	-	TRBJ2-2	CASSDNAYTGELFF	TGTGCCAGCAGCGACAATGCGTACACCGGGGAGCTGTTTTTT
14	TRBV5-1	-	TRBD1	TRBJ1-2	CASSLRQGARGYTF	TGCGCCAGCAGCTTACGACAGGGGGCGCGGGGCTACACCTTC
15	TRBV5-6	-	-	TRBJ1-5	CASSLESYSNQPQHF	TGTGCCAGCAGCTTGGAAAGCTATAGCAATCAGCCCCAGCATTTT
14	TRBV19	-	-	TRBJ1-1	CASNTPEGDTEAFF	TGTGCCAGTAACACTCCAGAGGGGGACACTGAAGCTTTCTTT
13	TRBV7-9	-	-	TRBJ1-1	CASSSPVGSEAFF	TGTGCCAGCAGCTCACCAGTGGGCAGTGAAGCTTTCTTT
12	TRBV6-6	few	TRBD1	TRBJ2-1	CASSLGQAMWFF	TGTGCCAGCAGTTTGGGACAGGCGATGTGGTTCTTC
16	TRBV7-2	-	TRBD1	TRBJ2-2	CASSLVGTGNTGELFF	TGTGCCAGCAGCTTAGTAGGGACAGGAAACACCGGGGAGCTGTTTTTT
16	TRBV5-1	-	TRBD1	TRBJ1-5	CASSLGTGGWGQPQHF	TGCGCCAGCAGCTTGGGGACAGGGGGCTGGGGGCAGCCCCAGCATTTT
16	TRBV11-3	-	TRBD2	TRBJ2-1	CASSLDSGGLRNEQFF	TGTGCCAGCAGCTTAGATAGCGGGGGCCTTCGGAATGAGCAGTTCTTC
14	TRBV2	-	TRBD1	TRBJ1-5	CASSEWDRAQPQHF	TGTGCCAGCAGTGAATGGGACAGGGCCCAGCCCCAGCATTTT
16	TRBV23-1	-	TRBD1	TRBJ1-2	CASSHTTHGTGVTYTF	TGCGCCAGCAGTCATACTACCCATGGGACAGGGGTTACCTACACCTTC
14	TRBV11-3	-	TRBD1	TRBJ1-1	CASSQRDRGTEAFF	TGTGCCAGCAGCCAAAGGGACAGGGGAACTGAAGCTTTCTTT
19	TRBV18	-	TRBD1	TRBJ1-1	CASSPRIGQGFRMNTEAFF	TGTGCCAGCTCACCACGCATCGGACAGGGGTTTAGAATGAACACTGAAGCTTTCTTT
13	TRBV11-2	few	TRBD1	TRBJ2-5	CASGGQGQETQYF	TGTGCCAGCGGGGGACAGGGCCAAGAGACCCAGTACTTC
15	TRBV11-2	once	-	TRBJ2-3	CASSSGWLITDTQYF	TGTGCCAGCAGCTCGGGGTGGCTTATCACAGATACGCAGTATTTT
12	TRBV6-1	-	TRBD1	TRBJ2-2	CASSPGGGELFF	TGTGCCAGCAGTCCAGGGGGCGGGGAGCTGTTTTTT
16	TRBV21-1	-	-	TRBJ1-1	CASSRKPGLCLTEAFF	TGTGCCAGCAGCAGAAAACCGGGACTCTGTTTAACTGAAGCTTTCTTT
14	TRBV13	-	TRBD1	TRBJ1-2	CASSLGSGGYGYTF	TGTGCCAGCAGCCTAGGGTCAGGGGGGTATGGCTACACCTTC
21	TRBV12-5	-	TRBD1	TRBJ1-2	CASGPLVPFIQTGEILYGYTF	TGTGCTAGTGGTCCCTTGGTCCCATTTATCCAGACAGGGGAAATATTATATGGCTACACCTTC
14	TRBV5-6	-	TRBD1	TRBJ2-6	CASSLENRGDVLTF	TGTGCCAGCAGCTTGGAAAACAGGGGGGACGTCCTGACTTTC
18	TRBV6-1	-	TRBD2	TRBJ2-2	CASSGQRLAGGRPGELFF	TGTGCCAGCAGTGGCCAGAGGCTAGCGGGGGGACGGCCCGGGGAGCTGTTTTTT
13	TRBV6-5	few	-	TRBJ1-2	CASSYPGSDGYTF	TGTGCCAGCAGTTATCCGGGTAGTGATGGCTACACCTTC
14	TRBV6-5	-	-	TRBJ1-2	CASSYSSGDTGYTF	TGTGCCAGCAGTTACTCGTCAGGGGATACGGGCTACACCTTC
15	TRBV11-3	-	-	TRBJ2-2	CASSLESGYGGELFF	TGTGCCAGCAGCTTAGAGTCGGGGTACGGCGGGGAGCTGTTTTTT
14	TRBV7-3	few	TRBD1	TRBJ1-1	CASRKGGLNTEAFF	TGTGCCAGCAGGAAAGGGGGCCTGAACACTGAAGCTTTCTTT
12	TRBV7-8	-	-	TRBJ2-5	CASSLARDTQYF	TGTGCCAGCAGCTTAGCGCGGGATACCCAGTACTTC
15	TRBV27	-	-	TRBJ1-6	CASSSGNSLGSPLHF	TGTGCCAGCAGTTCGGGGAACAGTTTAGGTTCACCCCTCCACTTT
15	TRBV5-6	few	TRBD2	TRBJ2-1	CASSLGGGGRNEQFF	TGTGCCAGCAGCTTGGGTGGGGGAGGGCGCAATGAGCAGTTCTTC